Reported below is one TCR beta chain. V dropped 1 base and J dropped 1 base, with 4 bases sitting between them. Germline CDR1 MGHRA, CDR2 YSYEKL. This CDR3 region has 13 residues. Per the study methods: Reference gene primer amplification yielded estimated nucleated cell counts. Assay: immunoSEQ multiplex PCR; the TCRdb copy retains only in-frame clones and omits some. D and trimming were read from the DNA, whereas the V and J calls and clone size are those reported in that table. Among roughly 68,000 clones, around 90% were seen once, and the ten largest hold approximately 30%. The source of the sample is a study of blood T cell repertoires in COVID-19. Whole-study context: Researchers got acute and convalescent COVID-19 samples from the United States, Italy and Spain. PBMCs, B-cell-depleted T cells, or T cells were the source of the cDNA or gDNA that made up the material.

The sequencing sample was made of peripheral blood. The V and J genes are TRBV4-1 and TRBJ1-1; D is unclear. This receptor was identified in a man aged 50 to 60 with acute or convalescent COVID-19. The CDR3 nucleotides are TGCGCCAGCAGCCAAGGAGCGAACACTGAAGCTTTCTTT. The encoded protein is CASSQGANTEAFF.